This is a list of T cell receptor beta chains from one sample in a study of beta chain features in type 1 diabetes. Only in-frame clones appear in the TCRdb table, and some are missing; sequencing was by immunoSEQ multiplex PCR. This table has hundreds of thousands of clones, about a tenth appearing once. The specimen sequenced was naive CD4+ T cells from blood. These receptor sequences come from a man younger than 45 with type 1 diabetes. The CDR3 runs from the conserved cysteine through the conserved F or W. Fields, in order: V gene, CDR3 length, J gene, clone size, D gene, CDR3 protein, CDR3 DNA. D genes are given only for firm matches. Clone size appears in some rows only: once, few, many, or a class for an expanded clone.

>TRBV9|15|TRBJ2-5|NA|TRBD2
CASSVDRGGQETQYF
TGTGCCAGCAGCGTAGACCGGGGGGGCCAGGAGACCCAGTACTTC
>TRBV11-1|14|TRBJ1-1|NA|NA
CASSSRRGRHEAFF
TGTGCCAGCAGCTCGCGGCGGGGTAGGCATGAAGCTTTCTTT
>TRBV11-3|15|TRBJ1-5|NA|TRBD1
CASSRIRDRYQPQHF
TGTGCCAGCAGCCGAATACGGGACAGATATCAGCCCCAGCATTTT
>TRBV2|14|TRBJ2-4|few|NA
CASSDTGTKNIQYF
TGTGCCAGCAGTGACACAGGGACCAAAAACATTCAGTACTTC
>TRBV13|13|TRBJ2-5|NA|TRBD1
CASSYRGQETQYF
TGTGCCAGCAGCTACAGGGGCCAAGAGACCCAGTACTTC
>TRBV30|14|TRBJ2-7|few|NA
CAWSADIVAYEQYF
TGTGCCTGGAGCGCCGACATTGTTGCGTACGAGCAGTACTTC
>TRBV5-1|14|TRBJ1-1|few|NA
CASSLGRVNTEAFF
TGCGCCAGCAGCCTCGGGAGGGTGAACACTGAAGCTTTCTTT
>TRBV6-1|14|TRBJ1-4|few|NA
CASRGEATNEKLFF
TGTGCCAGCAGGGGGGAGGCAACTAATGAAAAACTGTTTTTT
>TRBV6-5|13|TRBJ2-3|few|NA
CASRTQGTDTQYF
TGTGCCAGCAGGACACAGGGAACAGATACGCAGTATTTT
>TRBV18|15|TRBJ1-1|NA|TRBD1
CASSPQTGINTEAFF
TGTGCCAGCTCACCACAGACAGGGATTAACACTGAAGCTTTCTTT
>TRBV2|13|TRBJ1-4|NA|NA
CASSLTENEKLFF
TGTGCCAGCAGTCTGACAGAGAATGAAAAACTGTTTTTT
>TRBV18|15|TRBJ2-1|few|TRBD2
CASSPRAGAYNEQFF
TGTGCCAGCTCACCGAGAGCGGGGGCCTACAATGAGCAGTTCTTC
>TRBV2|13|TRBJ2-5|NA|NA
CASSQNLEETQYF
TGTGCCAGCAGCCAAAACCTAGAAGAGACCCAGTACTTC
>TRBV5-1|14|TRBJ2-5|NA|NA
CASSLQDYQETQYF
TGCGCCAGCAGCTTGCAGGACTATCAAGAGACCCAGTACTTC
>TRBV11-2|15|TRBJ2-3|few|NA
CASSPASGSTDTQYF
TGTGCCAGCAGCCCTGCCTCCGGTAGCACAGATACGCAGTATTTT
>TRBV11-2|13|TRBJ2-5|NA|NA
CASSFDIQETQYF
TGTGCCAGCAGCTTCGACATCCAAGAGACCCAGTACTTC
>TRBV18|15|TRBJ2-5|few|TRBD1
CASSPFVTGEETQYF
TGTGCCAGCTCACCATTTGTCACAGGGGAAGAGACCCAGTACTTC
>TRBV7-2|13|TRBJ2-3|few|NA
CASSLDSRDTQYF
TGTGCCAGCAGCTTAGACTCGCGGGATACGCAGTATTTT
>TRBV4-3|20|TRBJ1-6|few|TRBD1
CASSQAWTGGAVNRNSPLHF
TGCGCCAGCAGCCAAGCTTGGACAGGGGGCGCGGTAAACAGGAATTCACCCCTCCACTTT
>TRBV28|16|TRBJ2-7|few|TRBD1
CAAQGGQGGSSYEQYF
TGTGCCGCCCAGGGTGGACAGGGGGGTAGCTCCTACGAGCAGTACTTC
>TRBV2|14|TRBJ1-5|few|TRBD1
CANVRDSSYQPQHF
TGTGCCAACGTCCGGGACAGCTCCTATCAGCCCCAGCATTTT
>TRBV2|13|TRBJ1-2|few|NA
CASRPLGVFGYTF
TGTGCCAGCAGGCCGTTGGGCGTTTTTGGCTACACCTTC
>TRBV5-1|18|TRBJ2-3|NA|NA
CASSLAGGVYDSTDTQYF
TGCGCCAGCAGCTTGGCCGGTGGAGTTTATGACTCCACAGATACGCAGTATTTT
>TRBV15|15|TRBJ1-5|few|NA
CATSREGGQNQPQHF
TGTGCCACCAGCAGGGAGGGTGGTCAGAATCAGCCCCAGCATTTT
>TRBV6-6|13|TRBJ1-1|NA|TRBD1
CASSSPGQGAPFF
TGTGCCAGCAGCTCCCCGGGACAGGGGGCCCCTTTCTTT
>TRBV25-1|16|TRBJ2-7|once|NA
CASSEPENLGKYEQYF
TGTGCCAGCAGTGAACCAGAGAACCTCGGGAAATACGAGCAGTACTTC
>TRBV7-9|14|TRBJ1-5|NA|NA
CASSPSGVDQPQHF
TGTGCCAGCAGCCCTTCAGGGGTGGATCAGCCCCAGCATTTT
>TRBV30|13|TRBJ2-1|few|NA
CAWSRTRGNEQFF
TGTGCCTGGAGTCGTACCCGGGGGAATGAGCAGTTCTTC
>TRBV29-1|13|TRBJ2-1|NA|TRBD2
CSAHRGGYNEQFF
TGCAGCGCCCACCGGGGAGGGTACAATGAGCAGTTCTTC
>TRBV7-2|12|TRBJ2-7|NA|NA
CASSLAYYEQYF
TGTGCCAGCAGCTTAGCTTACTACGAGCAGTACTTC
>TRBV6-1|14|TRBJ1-1|NA|TRBD1
CASMDREAGTEAFF
TGTGCCAGCATGGACAGGGAGGCAGGCACTGAAGCTTTCTTT
>TRBV5-6|15|TRBJ1-1|few|TRBD1
CASSPGQGVGSEAFF
TGTGCCAGCAGCCCGGGACAGGGGGTAGGATCTGAAGCTTTCTTT
>TRBV2|13|TRBJ1-1|NA|NA
CASSGGGNTEAFF
TGTGCCAGCAGTGGGGGGGGGAACACTGAAGCTTTCTTT
>TRBV29-1|14|TRBJ2-1|NA|TRBD1
CSGGGQGIFNEQFF
TGCAGCGGGGGGGGACAGGGTATTTTCAATGAGCAGTTCTTC
>TRBV11-1|15|TRBJ2-5|NA|NA
CASSLVATAQETQYF
TGTGCCAGCAGCTTAGTGGCCACAGCTCAAGAGACCCAGTACTTC
>TRBV11-2|14|TRBJ1-1|few|NA
CASSLNGLGTEAFF
TGTGCCAGCAGCTTAAACGGGTTGGGCACTGAAGCTTTCTTT
>TRBV5-1|13|TRBJ2-7|few|TRBD1
CASSSGTGFEQYF
TGCGCCAGCAGCTCCGGGACAGGGTTCGAGCAGTACTTC
>TRBV4-2|14|TRBJ2-7|once|TRBD1
CASGRTGPSYEQYF
TGTGCCAGCGGAAGGACAGGGCCCTCCTACGAGCAGTACTTC
>TRBV10-3|14|TRBJ1-6|NA|NA
CAISTEQGVSPLHF
TGTGCCATCAGTACGGAACAGGGAGTCTCACCCCTCCACTTT
>TRBV19|14|TRBJ2-3|few|NA
CASSRTPSTDTQYF
TGTGCCAGTAGTCGGACTCCTAGCACAGATACGCAGTATTTT
>TRBV18|15|TRBJ2-7|NA|TRBD1
CASSPAGTGGYEQYF
TGTGCCAGCTCACCGGCCGGGACAGGGGGGTACGAGCAGTACTTC
>TRBV28|12|TRBJ2-7|NA|NA
CASTDTSYEQYF
TGTGCCAGCACGGACACTTCCTACGAGCAGTACTTC
>TRBV7-2|14|TRBJ2-7|NA|TRBD2
CASSLRLAAYEQYF
TGTGCCAGCAGCTTACGACTAGCGGCCTACGAGCAGTACTTC
>TRBV12-5|14|TRBJ1-6|NA|NA
CASGTTGENSPLHF
TGTGCTAGTGGCACGACAGGCGAGAATTCACCCCTCCACTTT
>TRBV6-1|17|TRBJ2-3|NA|TRBD2
CASSASGAGISTDTQYF
TGTGCCAGCAGTGCCTCGGGAGCGGGGATAAGCACAGATACGCAGTATTTT